The 31 T cell receptor beta chains below come from one sample, sequenced in a study of blood T cells in healthy people across ages (dated by TCRdb to between 2015 and 2016). Receptor libraries were prepared by 5' RACE. The reads were generated on an Illumina HiSeq 2500. A second about 7 to 12 cycle PCR used a sample-barcoded 5' primer and a J-beta primer mix. TCRdb cleaned the public reads at Q25 with fastp, built clones with MiXCR and kept in-frame beta chains. Identical CDR3 proteins give one entry, which carries the most common genes and DNA. Within this sample are 750,000 or so distinct CDR3 sequences, with approximately 25% of them counted one time only. In total, the top ten clones hold under 10% of the sample. The same data also went into a second study, on T cells of mothers and their children.

Sequencing used blood. The receptors shown here come from a boy aged 10-17 years in good health.

The chain links TRBV28 to TRBJ2-3; D is uncertain. V gave up 4 bases and J gave up 6 bases, with 8 bases separating them. CDR3 size: 12 residues. Looked up from germline, CDR1 is MDHEN and CDR2 is SYDVKM. The CDR3 nucleotides read TGTGCCAGCAGTTCCCAGGCGGATACGCAGTATTTT. As protein: CASSSQADTQYF. Together with reference TRBV28 and TRBJ2-3, the CDR3 gives the full variable domain: DVKVTQSSRYLVKRTGEKVFLECVQDMDHENMFWYRQDPGLGLRLIYFSYDVKMKEKGDIPEGYSVSREKKERFSLILESASTNQTSMYLCASSSQADTQYFGPGTRLTVL.

The chain links TRBV6-5 to TRBJ1-1, with 8 positions matching TRBD1. CDR3 length equals 15 residues. V was clipped by 0 bases and J by 4 bases; unmatched bases: 4. CDR1 and CDR2 (germline): MNHEY, SVGAGI. DNA for the CDR3: TGTGCCAGCAGTTACTCGTTAACAGGGGGCACTGAAGCTTTCTTT. Protein sequence: CASSYSLTGGTEAFF.

In regard to this clonotype: An end of the junction differs from the germline gene, which may be a read error. The chain has TRBV28 and TRBJ2-3, with 8 bases matching TRBD1. CDR1 and CDR2 from the germline V gene are MDHEN and SYDVKM. This CDR3 is built from 13 residues. The CDR3 region is CTSSSGGRDTQYF. The CDR3 DNA follows: TGTACCAGCAGTTCAGGGGGCCGGGATACGCAGTATTTT.

This clonotype has a count of ten or more. This chain connects TRBV10-3 to TRBJ2-5; D uncertain. Germline V gene sequence: CDR1 ENHRY, CDR2 SYGVKD. Between the trimmed V and J ends, which lost 2 bases and 1 base, there was a span of 2 bases. There are 12 residues in the CDR3. CDR3 sequence (DNA): TGTGCCATCAGTGAGCCCCAAGAGACCCAGTACTTC. It specifies CAISEPQETQYF.

The rearrangement links TRBV10-3 to TRBJ2-2; TRBD2 is a possible D gene (5 bases). Between the trimmed V and J ends, which lost 2 bases and 7 bases, there was a span of 11 bases. The CDR3 consists of 14 residues. Germline-derived CDR1 and CDR2 are ENHRY and SYGVKD. CDR3 nucleotide sequence: TGTGCCATCAGTGAGGTAGCGTCCGACGGGGAGCTGTTTTTT. Protein sequence: CAISEVASDGELFF.

The chain carries TRBV11-2 and TRBJ2-3; either TRBD1 or TRBD2 may supply D (5 bases each). From germline, CDR1 is SGHAT and CDR2 FQNNGV. V was shortened by 5 bases and J by 5 bases, with 29 bases between the two germline ends. This CDR3 spans 19 amino acids. The CDR3 bases are TGTGCCAGCAGCCAAATTAGGTACGGGGCAGCGGAGGCCGAAGATACGCAGTATTTT. It yields the protein CASSQIRYGAAEAEDTQYF.

About this clonotype: The missing conserved phenylalanine or tryptophan at the end of this CDR3 makes a read error likely. J is TRBJ1-1 and V is TRBV9; D uncertain. The germline V gene encodes CDR1 SGDLS and CDR2 YYNGEE. Trimming took off 0 bases at V and 3 bases at J, with 6 bases between the two ends. The CDR3 contains 13 residues. CDR3 nucleotides: TGTGCCAGCAGCGTAGCTTCCTACACTGAAGCTTTCCTT. It specifies CASSVASYTEAFL.

The chain recombines TRBV4-3 with TRBJ2-1, with D maybe TRBD2 (5 bases). The assigned J gene may be wrong: the sequence end matches TRBJ2-5 better. Looked up from germline, CDR1 is LGHNA and CDR2 is YSLEER. The CDR3 spans 15 residues. The CDR3 sequence: CASSQVWAGQETQYF. DNA of the CDR3: TGCGCCAGCAGCCAAGTCTGGGCGGGCCAAGAGACCCAGTACTTC.

The V call is TRBV18, the J call TRBJ1-1, with a weak D call TRBD1 (5 bases). The V gene's germline CDR1 is KGHSH and CDR2 LQKENI. With 3 bases removed from V and 3 bases from J, the gap between germline ends came to 8 bases. The CDR3 runs to 13 residues. CDR3 amino acids: CASSPSGYTEAFF. Here the CDR3 DNA reads TGTGCCAGCTCACCTTCAGGGTACACTGAAGCTTTCTTT.

This sequence joins TRBV28 and TRBJ2-3, with 8 positions matching TRBD2. V trimming: 5 bases; J trimming: 6 bases; junction bases outside the gene matches: 16. This CDR3 comprises 17 residues. Germline-derived CDR1 and CDR2 are MDHEN and SYDVKM. The CDR3 DNA reads as TGTGCCAGCAGTCCCGCTGGACTAGCATTGTCTGGGGATACGCAGTATTTT. Translated: CASSPAGLALSGDTQYF.

The V gene is TRBV6-2 or TRBV6-3, the J gene TRBJ1-1; maybe TRBD1 (6 bases). Germline V gene data show CDR1 as MNHEY and CDR2 as SVGEGT. The CDR3 runs to 18 residues. V gave up 0 bases and J gave up 1 base, with 18 bases separating them. The CDR3 here is CASSYSPQGPLRNTEAFF. The DNA of the CDR3 is TGTGCCAGCAGTTACTCCCCACAGGGCCCTCTAAGGAACACTGAAGCTTTCTTT.

V is TRBV12-3 or TRBV12-4 and J is TRBJ2-1; TRBD1 matches 8 bases. The ends lost 5 bases at V and 2 bases at J; junction bases unmatched: 23. The CDR3 totals 21 residues. CDR3 in amino acids: CASSLYPGQAIGRDPYNEQFF. The CDR3 bases are TGTGCCAGCAGTCTATACCCGGGACAGGCTATTGGGAGAGACCCCTACAATGAGCAGTTCTTC.

The V gene is TRBV7-2, the J gene TRBJ2-7; 10 bases match TRBD2. Germline V gene data show CDR1 as SGHTA and CDR2 as FQGNSA. This CDR3 contains 15 residues. V lost 3 bases, J lost 2 bases, and 4 bases stayed unmatched. This chain's CDR3 is CASSFTSGITYEQYF. DNA of the CDR3: TGTGCCAGCAGCTTTACTAGCGGGATAACCTACGAGCAGTACTTC.

This clonotype was detected a few times. J is TRBJ2-1 and V is TRBV4-1; TRBD2 aligns across 8 bases. Unmatched junction bases numbered 6, after V lost 0 bases and J lost 2 bases. The CDR3 is 17 residues long. Germline V lookup: CDR1 MGHRA, CDR2 YSYEKL. The CDR3 bases are TGCGCCAGCAGCCAAGATTCGGGACTAGTCGCCTACAATGAGCAGTTCTTC. Protein sequence: CASSQDSGLVAYNEQFF.

The rearrangement links TRBV10-3 to TRBJ2-5; possible D gene TRBD1, 7 bases. The CDR3 runs to 13 residues. Trimming left V 4 bases short and J 5 bases short, with 11 bases between. The germline CDR1 and CDR2 sequences are ENHRY and SYGVKD. In DNA, the CDR3 is TGTGCCATCAGTGCGCCAGGGGGGGAGACCCAGTACTTC. This translates into CAISAPGGETQYF.

This chain uses TRBV29-1 with TRBJ2-1; 14 nucleotides agree with TRBD2. With V trimmed by 7 bases and J by 0 bases, 2 bases remained unmatched. Germline CDR1 is SQVTM and CDR2 is ANQGSEA. The CDR3 has 15 residues. The CDR3 spells CSGGTSGSSYNEQFF. CDR3 sequence (DNA): TGCAGCGGTGGGACTAGCGGGAGCTCCTACAATGAGCAGTTCTTC.

The gene calls are TRBV7-2 and TRBJ2-5, with D possibly being TRBD2 (6 bases). The end of the DNA aligns better with TRBJ2-7, so the J call may be wrong. Germline assignment: CDR1 SGHTA and CDR2 FQGNSA. The CDR3 spans 15 residues. The CDR3 region is CASSWGAGLESEQYF. The CDR3 DNA sequence: TGTGCCAGCAGCTGGGGAGCGGGCCTTGAGTCCGAGCAGTACTTC.

This clonotype occurred a few times. The CDR3 region is CASSSTTSGDTDTQYF. CDR3 coding DNA: TGTGCCAGCAGCTCGACGACTAGCGGGGACACAGATACGCAGTATTTT. The V and J genes are TRBV4-2 and TRBJ2-3; the match to TRBD2 covers 11 bases. The J segment lost 2 bases and the V segment lost 5 bases, leaving 6 bases of the junction unmatched. This CDR3 has 16 residues. From germline, CDR1 is LGHNA and CDR2 YNFKEQ.

This clonotype was counted only a few times. The gene calls are TRBV29-1 and TRBJ1-2; maybe TRBD1 (5 bases). The CDR3 runs to 15 residues. Germline CDR1 SQVTM, CDR2 ANQGSEA. The V end lost 3 bases, the J end lost 4 bases, and 18 bases lay between the germline ends. CDR3 in DNA: TGCAGCGTTGACACCTTAGCAGCAAGGGGCTATGGCTACACCTTC. It codes for CSVDTLAARGYGYTF. The full variable domain, in which reference TRBV29-1 and TRBJ1-2 provide the parts outside the CDR3, is SAVISQKPSRDICQRGTSLTIQCQVDSQVTMMFWYRQQPGQSLTLIATANQGSEATYESGFVIDKFPISRPNLTFSTLTVSNMSPEDSSIYLCSVDTLAARGYGYTFGSGTRLTVV.

This rearrangement joins TRBV11-1 to TRBJ2-2, with D possibly matching TRBD1 (6 bases). The CDR3 extends over 16 amino acids. The germline gives CDR1 SGHAT, CDR2 FQDESV (reference sequence). V was cut by 0 bases and J by 1 base, with 9 bases left in between. The CDR3 DNA sequence: TGTGCCAGCAGCTTAGCCAGGGGACGGAACACCGGGGAGCTGTTTTTT. Its protein product is CASSLARGRNTGELFF.

This clonotype was found a few times. The chain links TRBV28 to TRBJ1-2; 8 bases map to TRBD1. The J segment lost 6 bases and the V segment lost 3 bases, leaving 9 bases of the junction unmatched. This CDR3 has 15 residues. In germline, CDR1 is MDHEN, CDR2 SYDVKM. Here the CDR3 DNA reads TGTGCCAGCAGTTTTCAACAGGGGGGCCTCAATGGCTACACCTTC. It codes for CASSFQQGGLNGYTF.

Only a few counts were recorded for this clonotype. The V call is TRBV12-3 or TRBV12-4, the J call TRBJ2-5, with 7 bases matching TRBD2. There are 13 residues in the CDR3. The ends lost 8 bases at V and 3 bases at J; junction bases unmatched: 6. The CDR3 DNA reads TGTGCCAGCGGGGGGGGGAAAGAAGAGACCCAGTACTTC. The encoded protein is CASGGGKEETQYF.

V usage is TRBV2 and J usage is TRBJ2-5, with 8 bases aligning to TRBD1. CDR1 SNHLY and CDR2 FYNNEI come from the germline V gene. With V trimmed by 4 bases and J by 5 bases, 15 bases remained unmatched. The CDR3 consists of 17 residues. The CDR3 spells CASSVGQGYVLGETQYF. Written as DNA, the CDR3 is TGTGCCAGCAGTGTAGGACAGGGCTACGTCTTAGGGGAGACCCAGTACTTC.

The chain employs TRBV10-3 and TRBJ2-7; TRBD1 agrees at 7 bases. Judging by the DNA end, TRBJ2-1 fits better; the J call may be wrong. This CDR3 comprises 14 residues. Germline CDR1 and CDR2: ENHRY and SYGVKD. The chain's CDR3 is CAIGPGTETNEQFF. In nucleotides, the CDR3 is TGTGCCATCGGCCCCGGGACAGAGACCAATGAGCAGTTCTTC.

The chain combines TRBV20-1 with TRBJ2-5; D may correspond to TRBD1 or TRBD2 (5 bases each). The germline V and J ends were trimmed by 7 bases and 5 bases, with 14 bases remaining between them. This CDR3 is built from 12 residues. Germline CDR1 reads DFQATT; CDR2 reads SNEGSKA (reference sequence). DNA for the CDR3: TGCAGTGGTCTGAGGGGCAGTGAGACCCAGTACTTC. This sequence encodes CSGLRGSETQYF.

This clonotype appeared many times. The genes are TRBV28 and TRBJ1-4; D gene ambiguous. Germline CDR1 and CDR2: MDHEN and SYDVKM. The CDR3 runs to 12 residues. Trimming took off 7 bases at V and 8 bases at J, with 11 bases between the two ends. This chain's CDR3 is CASISHGEKLFF. CDR3 nucleotide sequence: TGTGCCAGCATCTCTCACGGGGAAAAACTGTTTTTT.

V is TRBV9 and J is TRBJ1-1, with unresolved D. Germline V gene data show CDR1 as SGDLS and CDR2 as YYNGEE. CDR3 length equals 13 residues. The ends were cut back, 0 bases at V and 0 bases at J, with 3 bases in the middle. The DNA of the CDR3 is TGTGCCAGCAGCGTAGCCATGAACACTGAAGCTTTCTTT. Translating gives CASSVAMNTEAFF.

This clonotype was counted between two and nine times. V gene TRBV29-1 combines with J gene TRBJ2-2; 10 nucleotides match TRBD1. V lost 7 bases, J lost 6 bases, and 2 bases stayed unmatched. The length of the CDR3 is 12 residues. Germline V gene sequence: CDR1 SQVTM, CDR2 ANQGSEA. For the CDR3, the DNA is TGCAGCGGGACAGGGGGATCCGGGGAGCTGTTTTTT. This gives the protein CSGTGGSGELFF.

This clonotype has just a few counts. The chain carries TRBV4-3 and TRBJ1-2; D is perhaps TRBD1 (6 bases). The V end was cut by 4 bases, the J end by 3 bases, with 21 bases between. The germline CDR1 and CDR2 sequences are LGHNA and YSLEER. This CDR3 has 17 residues. In nucleotides, the CDR3 is TGCGCCAGCAGCCCAGGGATACAAGATGGGGGCTACTATGGCTACACCTTC. Translation: CASSPGIQDGGYYGYTF.

A word on this clonotype: At one boundary the junction diverges from the germline segment, which might be a read error. The V and J genes are TRBV20-1 and TRBJ2-2, with D perhaps TRBD2 (5 bases). The CDR3 consists of 15 residues. Germline V lookup: CDR1 DFQATT, CDR2 SNEGSKA (reference sequence). CDR3 sequence (DNA): TGCAGTGCTAGAGATTGGCAGTCGAACACCGGGGAGTTGTTTTTT. Its translation is CSARDWQSNTGELFF.

This clonotype came up a few times. The chain joins TRBV7-2 to TRBJ1-4; 8 bases fit TRBD1. Germline V CDR1 and CDR2: SGHTA, FQGNSA. This CDR3 comprises 16 residues. J lost 2 bases, V lost 3 bases, and 5 bases had no gene match. CDR3 loop: CASSLTGAFTNEKLFF. The CDR3 nucleotides are TGTGCCAGCAGCTTGACAGGGGCATTCACTAATGAAAAACTGTTTTTT.